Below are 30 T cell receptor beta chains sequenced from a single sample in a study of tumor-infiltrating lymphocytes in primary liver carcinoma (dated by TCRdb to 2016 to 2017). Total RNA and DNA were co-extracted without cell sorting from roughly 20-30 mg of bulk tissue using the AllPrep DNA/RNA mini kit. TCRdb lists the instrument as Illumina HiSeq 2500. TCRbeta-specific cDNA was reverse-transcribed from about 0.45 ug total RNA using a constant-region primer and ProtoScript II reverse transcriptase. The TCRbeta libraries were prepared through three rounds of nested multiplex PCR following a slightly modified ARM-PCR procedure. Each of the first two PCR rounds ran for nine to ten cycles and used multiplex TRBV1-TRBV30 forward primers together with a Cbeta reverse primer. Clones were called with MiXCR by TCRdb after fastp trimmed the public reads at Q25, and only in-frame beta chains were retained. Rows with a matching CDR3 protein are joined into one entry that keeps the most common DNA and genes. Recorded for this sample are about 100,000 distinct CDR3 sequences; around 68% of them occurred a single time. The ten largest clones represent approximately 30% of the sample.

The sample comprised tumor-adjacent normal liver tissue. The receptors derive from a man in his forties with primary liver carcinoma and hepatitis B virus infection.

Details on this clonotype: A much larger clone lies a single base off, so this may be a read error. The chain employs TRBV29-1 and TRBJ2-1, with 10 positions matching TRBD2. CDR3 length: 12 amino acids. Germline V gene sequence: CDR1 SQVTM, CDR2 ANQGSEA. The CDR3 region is CSGLAGADEQIF. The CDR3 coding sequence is TGCTCAGGGCTAGCGGGAGCAGATGAGCAGATCTTC.

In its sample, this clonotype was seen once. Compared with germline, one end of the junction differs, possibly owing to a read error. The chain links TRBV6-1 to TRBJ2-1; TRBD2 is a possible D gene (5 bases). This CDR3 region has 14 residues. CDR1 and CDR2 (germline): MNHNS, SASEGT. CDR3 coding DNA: TGTGCCAGCTCACTAGTGGGAGCGATCAATGATCAGTTCTTC. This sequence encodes CASSLVGAINDQFF.

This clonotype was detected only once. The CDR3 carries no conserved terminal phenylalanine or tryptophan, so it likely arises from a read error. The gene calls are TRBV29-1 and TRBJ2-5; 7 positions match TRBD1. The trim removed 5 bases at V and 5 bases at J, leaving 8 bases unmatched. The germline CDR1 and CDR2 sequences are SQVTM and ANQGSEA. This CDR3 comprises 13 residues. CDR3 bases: TGCAGCGTTATCGGACAGGATGGGGAGACCCAGTACCTC. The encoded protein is CSVIGQDGETQYL.

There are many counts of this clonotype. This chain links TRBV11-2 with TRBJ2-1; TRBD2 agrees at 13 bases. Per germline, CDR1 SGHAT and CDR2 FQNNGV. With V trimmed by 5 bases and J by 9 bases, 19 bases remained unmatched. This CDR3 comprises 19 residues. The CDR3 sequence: CASSQATSGRADYPGEQFF. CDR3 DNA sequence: TGTGCCAGCAGCCAAGCAACTAGCGGGAGGGCCGATTACCCAGGTGAGCAGTTCTTC.

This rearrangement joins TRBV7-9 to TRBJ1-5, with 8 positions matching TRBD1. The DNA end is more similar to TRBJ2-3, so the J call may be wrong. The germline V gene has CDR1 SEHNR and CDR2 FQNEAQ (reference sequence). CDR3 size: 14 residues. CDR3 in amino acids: CASSPRGLGQPQYF. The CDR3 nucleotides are TGTGCCAGCAGCCCCAGGGGGCTCGGGCAGCCCCAGTATTTT.

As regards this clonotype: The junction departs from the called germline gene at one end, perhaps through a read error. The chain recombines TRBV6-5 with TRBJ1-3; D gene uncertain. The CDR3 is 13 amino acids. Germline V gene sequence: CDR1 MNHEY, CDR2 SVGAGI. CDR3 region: CASRVSSGKTIYF. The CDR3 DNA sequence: TGTGCCAGCCGGGTGAGCTCTGGAAAGACCATATATTTT.

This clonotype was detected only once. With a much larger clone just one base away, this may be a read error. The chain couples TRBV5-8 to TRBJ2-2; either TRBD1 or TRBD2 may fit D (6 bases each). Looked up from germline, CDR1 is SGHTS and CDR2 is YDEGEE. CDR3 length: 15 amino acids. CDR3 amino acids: CASSSGLNGGGQLFF. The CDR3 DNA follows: TGTGCCAGCAGCTCCGGACTAAACGGGGGCGGGCAGCTGTTTTTT.

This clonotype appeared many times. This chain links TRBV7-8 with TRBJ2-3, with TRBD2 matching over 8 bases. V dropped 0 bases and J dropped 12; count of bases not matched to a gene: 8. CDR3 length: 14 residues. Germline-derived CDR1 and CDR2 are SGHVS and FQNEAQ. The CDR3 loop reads CASSLAAGAPAQYF. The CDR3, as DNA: TGTGCCAGCAGCTTAGCAGCGGGAGCCCCCGCCCAGTATTTT.

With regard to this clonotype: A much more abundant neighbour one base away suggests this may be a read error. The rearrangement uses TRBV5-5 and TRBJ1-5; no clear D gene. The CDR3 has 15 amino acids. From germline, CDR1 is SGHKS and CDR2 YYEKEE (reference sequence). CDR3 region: CAISLELGRDQPQHF. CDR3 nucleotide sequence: TGTGCCATCAGCTTGGAGCTAGGACGGGATCAGCCCCAGCATTTT.

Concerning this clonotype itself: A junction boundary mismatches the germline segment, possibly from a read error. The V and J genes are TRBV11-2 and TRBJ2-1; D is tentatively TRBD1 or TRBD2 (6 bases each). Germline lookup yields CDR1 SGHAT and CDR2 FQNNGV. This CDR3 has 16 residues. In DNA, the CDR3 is TGTGCCGGCAGCTTGCCCGGAGGGGGGCCCTACAATGAGCAGTTCTTC. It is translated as CAGSLPGGGPYNEQFF. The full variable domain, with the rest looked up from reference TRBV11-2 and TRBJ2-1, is EAGVAQSPRYKIIEKRQSVAFWCNPISGHATLYWYQQILGQGPKLLIQFQNNGVVDDSQLPKDRFSAERLKGVDSTLKIQPAKLEDSAVYLCAGSLPGGGPYNEQFFGPGTRLTVL.

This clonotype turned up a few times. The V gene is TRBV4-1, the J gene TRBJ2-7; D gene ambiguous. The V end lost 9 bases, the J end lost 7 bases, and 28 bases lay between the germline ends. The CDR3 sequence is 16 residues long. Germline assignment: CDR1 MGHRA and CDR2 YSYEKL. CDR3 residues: CASNQVPGDTTREQYF. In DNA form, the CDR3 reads TGCGCCAGTAACCAAGTCCCCGGAGATACCACGCGGGAGCAGTACTTC.

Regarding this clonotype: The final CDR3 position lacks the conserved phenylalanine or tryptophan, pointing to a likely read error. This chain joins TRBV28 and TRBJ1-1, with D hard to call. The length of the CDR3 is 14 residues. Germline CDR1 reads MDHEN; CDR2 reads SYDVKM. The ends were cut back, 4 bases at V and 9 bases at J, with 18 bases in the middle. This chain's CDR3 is CASSYRNMGTKAFL. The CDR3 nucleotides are TGTGCCAGCAGTTATAGGAATATGGGAACTAAAGCTTTCCTT.

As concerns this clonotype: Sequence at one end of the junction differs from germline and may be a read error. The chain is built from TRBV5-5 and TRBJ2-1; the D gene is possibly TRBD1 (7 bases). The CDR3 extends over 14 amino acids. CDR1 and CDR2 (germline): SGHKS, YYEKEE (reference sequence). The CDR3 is CASSLEGAHNKQFF. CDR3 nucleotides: TGTGCCAGTAGCTTGGAGGGGGCCCACAATAAGCAGTTCTTC.

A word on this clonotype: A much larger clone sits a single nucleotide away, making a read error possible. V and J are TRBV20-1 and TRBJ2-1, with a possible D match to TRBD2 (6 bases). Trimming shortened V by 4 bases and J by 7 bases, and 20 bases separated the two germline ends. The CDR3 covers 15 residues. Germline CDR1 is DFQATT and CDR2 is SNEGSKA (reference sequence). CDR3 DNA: TGCAGTGCTATCTCCTGGGAGGCCTTTACGAATGAGCAGTTCTTC. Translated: CSAISWEAFTNEQFF.

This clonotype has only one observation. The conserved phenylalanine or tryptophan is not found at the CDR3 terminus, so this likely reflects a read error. The CDR3 loop reads CSARLSTEQYL. CDR3 coding DNA: TGCAGTGCTAGATTATCGACGGAGCAGTACCTC. This rearrangement joins TRBV20-1 to TRBJ2-7; D is undetermined. Germline-derived CDR1 and CDR2 are DFQATT and SNEGSKA (reference sequence). Trimming left V 2 bases short and J 7 bases short, with 9 bases between. This CDR3 spans 11 amino acids.

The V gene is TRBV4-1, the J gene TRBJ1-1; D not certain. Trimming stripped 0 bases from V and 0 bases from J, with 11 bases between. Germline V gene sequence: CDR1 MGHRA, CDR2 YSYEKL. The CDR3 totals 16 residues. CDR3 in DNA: TGCGCCAGCAGCCAAGAGCGAGTAGGGATGAACACTGAAGCTTTCTTT. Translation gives CASSQERVGMNTEAFF.

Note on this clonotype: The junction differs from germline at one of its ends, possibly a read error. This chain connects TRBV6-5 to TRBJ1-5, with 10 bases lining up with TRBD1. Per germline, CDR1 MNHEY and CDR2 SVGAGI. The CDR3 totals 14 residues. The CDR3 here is CATMTGGFNLPQHF. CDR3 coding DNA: TGTGCCACCATGACAGGGGGCTTTAATCTGCCCCAGCATTTT.

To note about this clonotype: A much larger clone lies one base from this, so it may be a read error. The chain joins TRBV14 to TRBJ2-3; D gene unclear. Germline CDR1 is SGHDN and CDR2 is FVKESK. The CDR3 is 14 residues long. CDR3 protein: CVSSLLSYSDTQYF. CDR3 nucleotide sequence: TGTGTCAGCAGCCTTTTAAGCTATTCAGATACGCAGTATTTT.

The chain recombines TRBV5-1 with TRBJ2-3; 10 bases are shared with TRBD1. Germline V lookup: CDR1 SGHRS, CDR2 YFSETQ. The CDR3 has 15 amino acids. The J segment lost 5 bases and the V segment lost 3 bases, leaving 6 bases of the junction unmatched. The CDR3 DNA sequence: TGCGCCAGCAGCTACGACAGGGGGCGAGTAGATACGCAGTATTTT. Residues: CASSYDRGRVDTQYF.

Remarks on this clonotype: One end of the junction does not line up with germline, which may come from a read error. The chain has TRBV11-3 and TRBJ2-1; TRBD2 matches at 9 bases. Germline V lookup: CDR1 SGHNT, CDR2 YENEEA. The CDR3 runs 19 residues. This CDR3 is CACSLDLYAGGLAYNEQFF. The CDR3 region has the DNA TGTGCCTGCAGCTTAGATCTCTATGCGGGAGGGCTGGCCTACAATGAGCAGTTCTTC. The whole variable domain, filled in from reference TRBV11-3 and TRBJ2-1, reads EAGVVQSPRYKIIEKKQPVAFWCNPISGHNTLYWYLQNLGQGPELLIRYENEEAVDDSQLPKDRFSAERLKGVDSTLKIQPAELGDSAVYLCACSLDLYAGGLAYNEQFFGPGTRLTVL.

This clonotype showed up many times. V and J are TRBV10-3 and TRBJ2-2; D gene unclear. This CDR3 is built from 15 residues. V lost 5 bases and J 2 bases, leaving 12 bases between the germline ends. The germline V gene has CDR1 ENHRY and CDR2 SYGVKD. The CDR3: CAISYGQSNTGELFF. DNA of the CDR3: TGTGCCATCAGTTACGGGCAGTCTAACACCGGGGAGCTGTTTTTT.

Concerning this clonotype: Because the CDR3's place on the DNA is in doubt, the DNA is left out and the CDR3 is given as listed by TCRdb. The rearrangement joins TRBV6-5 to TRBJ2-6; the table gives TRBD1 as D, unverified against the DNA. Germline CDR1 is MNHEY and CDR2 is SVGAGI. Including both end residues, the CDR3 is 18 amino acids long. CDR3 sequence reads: CASRGFGQGSSGANVMTF.

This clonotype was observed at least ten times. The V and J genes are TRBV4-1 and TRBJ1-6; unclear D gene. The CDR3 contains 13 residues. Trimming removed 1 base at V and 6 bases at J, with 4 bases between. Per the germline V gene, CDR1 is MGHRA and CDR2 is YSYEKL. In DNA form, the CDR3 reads TGCGCCAGCAGCCAAGGGCTTAATTCACCCCTCCACTTT. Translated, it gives CASSQGLNSPLHF.

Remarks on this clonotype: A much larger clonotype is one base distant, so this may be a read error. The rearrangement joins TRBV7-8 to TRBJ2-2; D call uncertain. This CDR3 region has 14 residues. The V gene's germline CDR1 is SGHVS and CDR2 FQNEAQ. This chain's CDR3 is CTSSLTQPIGELFF. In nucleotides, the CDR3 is TGTACCAGCAGCTTAACACAGCCGATCGGGGAGCTGTTTTTT.

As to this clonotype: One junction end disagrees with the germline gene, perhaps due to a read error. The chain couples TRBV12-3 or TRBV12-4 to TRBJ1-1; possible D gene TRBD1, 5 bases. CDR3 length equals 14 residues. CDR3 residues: CGSSLRQGEVVAFF. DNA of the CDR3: TGTGGCAGCAGTTTACGCCAGGGAGAGGTGGTAGCTTTCTTC.

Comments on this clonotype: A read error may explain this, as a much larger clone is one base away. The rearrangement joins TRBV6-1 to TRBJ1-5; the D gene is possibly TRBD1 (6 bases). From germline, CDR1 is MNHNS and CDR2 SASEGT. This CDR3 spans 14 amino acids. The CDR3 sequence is CASREGWGPESQHF. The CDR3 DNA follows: TGTGCCAGCAGAGAAGGTTGGGGGCCAGAGTCCCAGCATTTT.

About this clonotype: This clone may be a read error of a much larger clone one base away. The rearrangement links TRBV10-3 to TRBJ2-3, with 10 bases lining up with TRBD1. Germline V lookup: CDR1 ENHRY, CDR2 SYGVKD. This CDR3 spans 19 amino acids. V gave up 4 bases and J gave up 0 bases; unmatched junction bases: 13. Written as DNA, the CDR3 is TGTGCCATCAGTGGCTTACCGGGACAGGGGACAACTAGCACAGATACGCAGTATTTT. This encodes CAISGLPGQGTTSTDTQYF.

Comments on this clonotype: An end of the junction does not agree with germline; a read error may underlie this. CDR3 sequence reads: CASSLQGQRTDTHYF. The CDR3 DNA reads as TGTGCCAGCAGCTTGCAGGGGCAGCGCACAGATACGCACTATTTT. The rearrangement joins TRBV5-5 to TRBJ2-3; possible D gene TRBD1, 6 bases. The germline V gene encodes CDR1 SGHKS and CDR2 YYEKEE (reference sequence). The CDR3 contains 15 residues.

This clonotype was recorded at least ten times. The CDR3 reads CATRARDQYNEQFF. CDR3 nucleotides: TGTGCCACCAGGGCCCGGGACCAATACAATGAGCAGTTCTTC. The V gene is TRBV10-3, the J gene TRBJ2-1; tentatively, D is TRBD1 or TRBD2 (5 bases each). CDR3 length: 14 amino acids. Germline V lookup: CDR1 ENHRY, CDR2 SYGVKD. With 10 bases removed from V and 4 bases from J, the gap between germline ends came to 17 bases.

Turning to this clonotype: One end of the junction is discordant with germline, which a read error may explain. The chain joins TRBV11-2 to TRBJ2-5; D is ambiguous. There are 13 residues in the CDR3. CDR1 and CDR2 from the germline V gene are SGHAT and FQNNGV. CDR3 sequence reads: CVGSLTVQEIQYF. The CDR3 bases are TGTGTCGGCAGCTTAACAGTGCAAGAGATCCAGTACTTC.